Each of the 32 T cell receptor beta chains below was sequenced from the same sample in a study of PD-L1 blockade in urothelial cancer. Some clones are missing from TCRdb's copy, which holds only in-frame ones; the method was immunoSEQ multiplex PCR. Here the sample spans about 52,000 clones, about 68% being singletons. Time point meaning: pretreatment peripheral blood. Material: PBMCs, obtained around atezolizumab (anti-PD-L1) treatment. The source of these receptors is an older man with urothelial cancer.

The chain carries TRBV7-9 and TRBJ2-1; 13 positions match TRBD2. V was pared by 5 bases and J by 8 bases, with 9 bases of the junction left unmatched. From germline, CDR1 is SEHNR and CDR2 FQNEAQ (reference sequence). This CDR3 spans 16 amino acids. CDR3 DNA: TGTGCCAGCAGCCCCTGGACTAGCGGGAGTATCCATGAGCAGTTCTTC. Amino acids: CASSPWTSGSIHEQFF.

This clone came up a few times. The chain is built from TRBV18 and TRBJ2-7; 9 positions match TRBD1. The CDR3 sequence is 14 residues long. The germline CDR1 and CDR2 sequences are KGHSH and LQKENI. The J segment lost 6 bases and the V segment lost 3 bases, leaving 6 bases of the junction unmatched. The CDR3 region has the DNA TGTGCCAGCTCACCGGGACAGGGATTCGGCGAGCAGTACTTC. It is translated as CASSPGQGFGEQYF. The full variable domain, rest sourced from reference TRBV18 and TRBJ2-7, is NAGVMQNPRHLVRRRGQEARLRCSPMKGHSHVYWYRQLPEEGLKFMVYLQKENIIDESGMPKERFSAEFPKEGPSILRIQQVVRGDSAAYFCASSPGQGFGEQYFGPGTRLTVT.

This clone has a handful of counts. The CDR3: CASLSANYGYTF. In DNA, the CDR3 is TGTGCCAGTTTATCAGCTAACTATGGCTACACCTTC. The rearrangement joins TRBV28 to TRBJ1-2; D remains unclear. V lost 9 bases and J 0 bases, leaving 8 bases between the germline ends. Germline V gives CDR1 MDHEN, CDR2 SYDVKM. This CDR3 has 12 amino acids.

This chain links TRBV19 with TRBJ1-5, with no clear D. The CDR3 spans 16 residues. V was cut by 0 bases and J by 2 bases, with 11 bases left in between. In germline, CDR1 is LNHDA, CDR2 SQIVND (reference sequence). CDR3 loop: CASSIDPQSRNQPQHF. In nucleotides, the CDR3 is TGTGCCAGTAGTATAGATCCCCAGTCCCGCAATCAGCCCCAGCATTTT.

The V call is TRBV6-1, the J call TRBJ1-6, with 9 bases identical to TRBD1. This CDR3 is 15 amino acids long. Trimming removed 5 bases from V and 10 bases from J; junction bases left unmatched: 9. The germline CDR1 and CDR2 sequences are MNHNS and SASEGT. The CDR3 sequence is CASSPGDRVRSPLHF. CDR3 nucleotide sequence: TGTGCCAGCAGTCCTGGGGACAGGGTCAGATCACCCCTCCACTTT.

The gene calls are TRBV7-9 and TRBJ1-5; D remains unclear. This CDR3 is 15 amino acids long. Deletions cut 3 bases from V and 0 bases from J, with 9 bases between. Germline assignment: CDR1 SEHNR and CDR2 FQNEAQ (reference sequence). The CDR3 DNA reads as TGTGCCAGCAGCTTCGGTCCATTTAGCAATCAGCCCCAGCATTTT. It encodes CASSFGPFSNQPQHF.

Only a few counts were recorded for this clone. The chain couples TRBV28 to TRBJ2-2, with 9 bases aligning to TRBD1. Germline V gene data show CDR1 as MDHEN and CDR2 as SYDVKM. This CDR3 has 15 residues. Trimming removed 7 bases from V and 5 bases from J; junction bases left unmatched: 8. The CDR3 sequence is CASKLRQGGTGELFF. The CDR3 bases are TGTGCCAGCAAACTGAGACAGGGGGGAACCGGGGAGCTGTTTTTT.

The chain has TRBV7-3 and TRBJ1-5, with 9 positions matching TRBD1. This CDR3 region has 17 residues. Germline V CDR1 and CDR2: SGHTA, FQGTGA. After removal of 5 bases from V and 1 base from J, the junction contained 9 bases not matched to a gene. The CDR3 nucleotides read TGTGCCAGCAGCCTTAGCCTGGACAGGGGCAGCAATCAGCCCCAGCATTTT. As protein: CASSLSLDRGSNQPQHF.

As to this clone: Other nucleotide sequences in the sample specify the same CDR3. This chain uses TRBV19 with TRBJ2-2, with unresolved D. The CDR3 contains 16 residues. The germline V gene encodes CDR1 LNHDA and CDR2 SQIVND (reference sequence). The V end was cut by 3 bases, the J end by 8 bases, with 19 bases between. In DNA form, the CDR3 reads TGTGCCAGTAGTATCTCCATTATTCCTAGTATTGGGGAGCTGTTTTTT. Translation gives CASSISIIPSIGELFF. The full variable domain, completed using reference TRBV19 and TRBJ2-2, is DGGITQSPKYLFRKEGQNVTLSCEQNLNHDAMYWYRQDPGQGLRLIYYSQIVNDFQKGDIAEGYSVSREKKESFPLTVTSAQKNPTAFYLCASSISIIPSIGELFFGEGSRLTVL.

The table lists this clone with many counts. This CDR3 reads CASSLAFPGSEQYF. DNA of the CDR3: TGTGCCAGCAGCTTAGCGTTCCCCGGGAGCGAGCAGTACTTC. The V gene is TRBV7-9, the J gene TRBJ2-7; tentative D call: TRBD2 (6 bases). Trimming shortened V by 0 bases and J by 6 bases, and 12 bases separated the two germline ends. CDR1 SEHNR and CDR2 FQNEAQ come from the germline V gene (reference sequence). The CDR3 contains 14 residues.

The V and J genes are TRBV7-6 and TRBJ2-2; 12 bases match TRBD1. V lost 4 bases and J lost 6; bases outside the gene matches: 9. Germline V gives CDR1 SGHVS, CDR2 FNYEAQ. This CDR3 is 17 amino acids long. The CDR3 coding sequence is TGTGCCAGCAGCTCTACTCGGGACAGGGGGCGTTCCGGGGAGCTGTTTTTT. Amino acid sequence: CASSSTRDRGRSGELFF.

This chain joins TRBV28 and TRBJ1-2; possibly TRBD1 for D (5 bases). The CDR3 is 14 residues long. Germline CDR1 and CDR2: MDHEN and SYDVKM. Trimming took off 3 bases at V and 5 bases at J, with 13 bases between the two ends. The CDR3 bases are TGTGCCAGCAGTTTTGGGAGGGGAGAGTATGGCTACACCTTC. Amino acid sequence: CASSFGRGEYGYTF.

The rearrangement uses TRBV6-5 and TRBJ2-7; a possible D gene is TRBD2 (6 bases). Germline V gives CDR1 MNHEY, CDR2 SVGAGI. The ends were cut back, 10 bases at V and 5 bases at J, with 15 bases in the middle. This CDR3 comprises 12 residues. The CDR3 coding sequence is TGTGCCACCGGGCCCGGGAGCCACGAGCAGTACTTC. It specifies CATGPGSHEQYF.

The genes are TRBV27 and TRBJ1-6, with D possibly being TRBD1 (5 bases). Germline-derived CDR1 and CDR2 are MNHEY and SMNVEV (reference sequence). Trimming shortened V by 6 bases and J by 0 bases, and 15 bases separated the two germline ends. This CDR3 contains 17 residues. CDR3 coding DNA: TGTGCCAGCAGCCCCGGGGGGGAGAGCTCCTATAATTCACCCCTCCACTTT. The encoded protein is CASSPGGESSYNSPLHF.

The rearrangement links TRBV5-1 to TRBJ2-3, with D tentatively TRBD2 (6 bases). In germline, CDR1 is SGHRS, CDR2 YFSETQ. This CDR3 region has 15 residues. Trimming shortened V by 0 bases and J by 2 bases, and 10 bases separated the two germline ends. CDR3 protein: CASSLEGLNTDTQYF. For the CDR3, the DNA is TGCGCCAGCAGCTTGGAGGGACTCAACACAGATACGCAGTATTTT.

This clone turned up a few times. This chain connects TRBV6-1 to TRBJ1-1; TRBD1 matches at 7 bases. The CDR3 has 13 amino acids. Trimming at V came to 9 bases and at J to 4 bases, leaving 8 bases not matched to a gene. Germline CDR1 and CDR2: MNHNS and SASEGT. The CDR3 region is CASNRDSGTEAFF. The CDR3 DNA is TGTGCCAGTAACCGGGACAGCGGCACTGAAGCTTTCTTT.

The chain recombines TRBV5-1 with TRBJ2-5, with 7 bases identical to TRBD1. From germline, CDR1 is SGHRS and CDR2 YFSETQ. This CDR3 has 13 residues. With 2 bases clipped from V and 4 bases from J, the junction kept 2 bases outside the gene matches. The CDR3 sequence: CASSLGQAETQYF. CDR3 nucleotides: TGCGCCAGCAGCTTAGGACAGGCAGAGACCCAGTACTTC.

V gene TRBV7-2 combines with J gene TRBJ2-7; a possible D gene is TRBD1 (6 bases). Germline-derived CDR1 and CDR2 are SGHTA and FQGNSA. The CDR3 runs to 12 residues. Trimming cost V 6 bases and J 7 bases, with 13 bases left between them. CDR3 DNA: TGTGCCAGCAGTTTTAACAGGGAAGAGCAGTACTTC. It is translated as CASSFNREEQYF.

The chain couples TRBV7-2 to TRBJ2-1; TRBD1 is a possible D gene (5 bases). CDR1 is SGHTA, CDR2 FQGNSA, per germline. Trimming left V 2 bases short and J 10 bases short, with 18 bases between. The CDR3 totals 15 residues. CDR3 sequence (DNA): TGTGCCAGCAGCTTATTAGGGGCAGGGCAAGGCGAGCAGTTCTTC. Translating it yields CASSLLGAGQGEQFF.

The V gene is TRBV19, the J gene TRBJ2-5; 13 bases map to TRBD2. Germline V lookup: CDR1 LNHDA, CDR2 SQIVND (reference sequence). The CDR3 is 13 amino acids. CDR3 nucleotide sequence: TGTGGGACTAGCGGGAGTGGGCAAGAGACCCAGTACTTC. This sequence encodes CGTSGSGQETQYF.

The chain joins TRBV7-8 to TRBJ2-2; D perhaps matches TRBD1 (6 bases). This CDR3 region has 16 residues. The germline V gene has CDR1 SGHVS and CDR2 FQNEAQ. The V end was cut by 4 bases, the J end by 3 bases, with 15 bases between. In DNA form, the CDR3 reads TGTGCCAGCAGCTACCGGGACAAATACTACACCGGGGAGCTGTTTTTT. Its protein product is CASSYRDKYYTGELFF.

This chain joins TRBV5-6 and TRBJ2-2, with 16 bases that match TRBD2. Germline V gene lookup returns CDR1 SGHDT and CDR2 YYEEEE. The V gene end was trimmed by 4 bases and the J gene end by 5 bases; junction bases not matched to a gene: 2. The CDR3 runs to 16 residues. This CDR3 reads CASSAGLAGGTGELFF. CDR3 sequence (DNA): TGTGCCAGCAGCGCGGGACTAGCGGGGGGGACCGGGGAGCTGTTTTTT.

The gene calls are TRBV14 and TRBJ2-6; 7 bases match TRBD2. Germline V gene sequence: CDR1 SGHDN, CDR2 FVKESK. The CDR3 sequence is 18 residues long. V was pared by 1 base and J by 0 bases, with 6 bases of the junction left unmatched. This CDR3 reads CASSQVGGWGSGANVLTF. The CDR3 bases are TGTGCCAGCAGCCAAGTGGGAGGGTGGGGCTCTGGGGCCAACGTCCTGACTTTC.

This clone was detected once. The same CDR3 can be traced to other DNA sequences in this sample. This chain connects TRBV29-1 to TRBJ2-7; possible D gene TRBD2, 5 bases. V dropped 7 bases and J dropped 1 base, with 14 bases sitting between them. Germline CDR1 reads SQVTM; CDR2 reads ANQGSEA. The CDR3 runs 13 residues. The CDR3 sequence: CSAAGLQSYEQYF. DNA for the CDR3: TGCAGCGCCGCAGGACTTCAATCCTACGAGCAGTACTTC.

The chain joins TRBV5-1 to TRBJ2-5; the D is unclear. Trimming pared 0 bases from V and 2 bases from J, leaving 8 bases between. CDR1 is SGHRS, CDR2 YFSETQ, per germline. There are 14 residues in the CDR3. The CDR3 DNA is TGCGCCAGCAGCTTGGTAACAGCTCAAGAGACCCAGTACTTC. It encodes CASSLVTAQETQYF.

CDR3 sequence (DNA): TGTGCCAGCAACGGACAGGACCAGGGGAATGAGCAGTTCTTC. This codes for CASNGQDQGNEQFF. The chain employs TRBV6-5 and TRBJ2-1, with 7 bases fitting TRBD1. Per the germline V gene, CDR1 is MNHEY and CDR2 is SVGAGI. The junction had 10 bases not matched to a gene; V was cut back by 7 bases and J by 7 bases. This CDR3 is 14 amino acids long.

The chain recombines TRBV5-1 with TRBJ2-1, with 16 nucleotides matching TRBD2. This CDR3 is 14 amino acids long. Germline CDR1 SGHRS, CDR2 YFSETQ. The J segment lost 14 bases and the V segment lost 4 bases, leaving 6 bases of the junction unmatched. DNA of the CDR3: TGCGCCAGCAGCCCGGGACTAGCGGGAGGGCCTGAGTTCTTC. Translation: CASSPGLAGGPEFF.

The chain is built from TRBV21-1 and TRBJ2-7; no check of the table's D call, TRBD1, against the DNA was made. TRBV21-1 is reported as a pseudogene. This CDR3 has 12 residues. CDR3 protein: CASSTRGDEQYF. The DNA for the CDR3 is TGTGCCAGCAGTACCAGGGGGGACGAGCAGTACTTC.

The gene calls are TRBV5-1 and TRBJ2-1, with TRBD2 identical over 8 bases. This CDR3 has 14 amino acids. V was pared by 4 bases and J by 5 bases, with 5 bases of the junction left unmatched. Germline CDR1 is SGHRS and CDR2 is YFSETQ. For the CDR3, the DNA is TGCGCCAGCAGCATAGCGGGATACAACAATGAGCAGTTCTTC. It codes for CASSIAGYNNEQFF. Full variable domain (outside the CDR3, taken from reference TRBV5-1 and TRBJ2-1): KAGVTQTPRYLIKTRGQQVTLSCSPISGHRSVSWYQQTPGQGLQFLFEYFSETQRNKGNFPGRFSGRQFSNSRSEMNVSTLELGDSALYLCASSIAGYNNEQFFGPGTRLTVL.

The chain recombines TRBV18 with TRBJ2-7; possible D gene TRBD2, 6 bases. V lost 3 bases to trimming and J lost 2 bases, with 11 bases between them. The germline CDR1 and CDR2 sequences are KGHSH and LQKENI. The CDR3 covers 14 residues. CDR3 DNA: TGTGCCAGCTCACCGGGAGGCACCACCTACGAGCAGTACTTC. Its translation: CASSPGGTTYEQYF.

This chain links TRBV5-8 with TRBJ2-7; a possible D gene is TRBD2 (5 bases). The CDR3 extends over 14 amino acids. The V end was cut by 4 bases, the J end by 6 bases, with 17 bases between. The germline CDR1 and CDR2 sequences are SGHTS and YDEGEE. Written as DNA, the CDR3 is TGTGCCAGCAGCCGGGATCCTTCGCGCCGCGAGCAGTACTTC. Protein sequence: CASSRDPSRREQYF.

The CDR3 loop is CASSDGQGIRGYTF. For the CDR3, the DNA is TGTGCCAGCTCAGATGGACAGGGGATACGAGGCTACACCTTC. The chain couples TRBV18 to TRBJ1-2, with 9 bases matching TRBD1. J gave up 8 bases and V 5 bases, and 9 bases lay outside the gene matches. This CDR3 has 14 amino acids. Germline V gives CDR1 KGHSH, CDR2 LQKENI.